The present entry profiles one T cell receptor beta chain with its context. The record originates from a study of control samples from healthy donors and cancer patients. Here immunoSEQ multiplex PCR was the method, and the copy in TCRdb shows in-frame clones only, minus some. Of some 89,000 clones listed, under 90% are singletons. V lost 4 bases to trimming and J lost 1 base, with 10 bases between them. CDR1 is ENHRY and CDR2 is SYGVKD in the germline V gene. This CDR3 has 14 residues. The chain links TRBV10-3 to TRBJ1-1; D gene unclear. The receptor was derived from a woman between 40 and 50 years old in good health. Material for sequencing was blood. CDR3 bases: TGTGCCATCAGTGCGGCACACGAGAACACTGAAGCTTTCTTT. This sequence encodes CAISAAHENTEAFF.